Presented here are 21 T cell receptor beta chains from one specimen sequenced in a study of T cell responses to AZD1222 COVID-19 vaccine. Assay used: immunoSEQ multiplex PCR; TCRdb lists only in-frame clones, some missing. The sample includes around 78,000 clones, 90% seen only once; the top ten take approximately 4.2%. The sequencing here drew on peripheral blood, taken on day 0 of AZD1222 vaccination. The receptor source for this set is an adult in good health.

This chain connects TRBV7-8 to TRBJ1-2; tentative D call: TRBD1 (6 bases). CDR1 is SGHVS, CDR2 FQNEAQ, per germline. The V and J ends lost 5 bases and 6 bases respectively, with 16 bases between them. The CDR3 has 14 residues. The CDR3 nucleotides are TGTGCCAGCAGCCTCCTAAGACAGGAGAATGGCTACACCTTC. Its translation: CASSLLRQENGYTF.

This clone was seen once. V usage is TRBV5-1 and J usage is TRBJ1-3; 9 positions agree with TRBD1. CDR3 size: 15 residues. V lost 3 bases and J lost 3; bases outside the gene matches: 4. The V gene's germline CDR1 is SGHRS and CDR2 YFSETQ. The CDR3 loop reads CASSSTGGDGNTIYF. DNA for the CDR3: TGCGCCAGCAGCTCGACAGGGGGGGATGGAAACACCATATATTTT.

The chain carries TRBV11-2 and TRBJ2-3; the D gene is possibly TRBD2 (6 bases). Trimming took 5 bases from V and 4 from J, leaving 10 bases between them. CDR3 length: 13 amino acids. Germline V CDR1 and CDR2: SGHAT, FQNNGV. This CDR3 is CASSPWGADTQYF. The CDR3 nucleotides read TGTGCCAGCAGCCCCTGGGGGGCAGATACGCAGTATTTT.

CDR3 region: CATERDRGDQETQYF. Written as DNA, the CDR3 is TGTGCCACCGAGCGGGACAGGGGTGACCAAGAGACCCAGTACTTC. The gene calls are TRBV10-3 and TRBJ2-5, with 10 bases lining up with TRBD1. CDR1 is ENHRY and CDR2 is SYGVKD in the germline V gene. This CDR3 contains 15 residues. V lost 10 bases to trimming and J lost 0 bases; unmatched junction nucleotides: 8.

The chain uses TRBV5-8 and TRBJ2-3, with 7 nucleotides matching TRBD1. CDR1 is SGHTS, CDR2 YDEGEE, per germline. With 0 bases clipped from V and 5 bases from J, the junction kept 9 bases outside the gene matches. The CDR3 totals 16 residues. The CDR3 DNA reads TGTGCCAGCAGCTTGGCCGGGACAGCTTGGGGAGATACGCAGTATTTT. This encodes CASSLAGTAWGDTQYF.

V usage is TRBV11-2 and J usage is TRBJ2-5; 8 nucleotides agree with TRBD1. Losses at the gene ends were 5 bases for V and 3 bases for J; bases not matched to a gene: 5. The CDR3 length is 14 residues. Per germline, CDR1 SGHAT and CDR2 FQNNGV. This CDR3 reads CASSATGGEETQYF. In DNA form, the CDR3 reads TGTGCCAGCAGCGCAACAGGGGGAGAAGAGACCCAGTACTTC.

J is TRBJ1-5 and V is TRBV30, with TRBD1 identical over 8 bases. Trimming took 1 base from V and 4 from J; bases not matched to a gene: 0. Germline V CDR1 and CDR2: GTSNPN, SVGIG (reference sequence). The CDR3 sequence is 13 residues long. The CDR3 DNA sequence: TGTGCCTGGAGTGGACAGGGGAATCAGCCCCAGCATTTT. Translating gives CAWSGQGNQPQHF.

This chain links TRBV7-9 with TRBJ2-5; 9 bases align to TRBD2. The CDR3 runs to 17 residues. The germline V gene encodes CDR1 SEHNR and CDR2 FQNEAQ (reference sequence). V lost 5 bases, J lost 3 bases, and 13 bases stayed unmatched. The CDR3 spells CASSRAFRKREEETQYF. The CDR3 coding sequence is TGTGCCAGCAGCCGAGCTTTTCGAAAGCGGGAGGAAGAGACCCAGTACTTC.

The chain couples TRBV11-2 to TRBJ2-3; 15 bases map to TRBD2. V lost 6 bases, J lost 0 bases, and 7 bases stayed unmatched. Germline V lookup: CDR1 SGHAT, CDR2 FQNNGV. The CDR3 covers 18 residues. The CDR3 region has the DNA TGTGCCAGCAGGTGGACTAGCGGGAGGGCCGATAGCACAGATACGCAGTATTTT. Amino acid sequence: CASRWTSGRADSTDTQYF.

CDR3 region: CASSQSGALGDTIYF. The CDR3 bases are TGCGCCAGCAGTCAATCGGGGGCCTTAGGGGACACCATATATTTT. This sequence joins TRBV23-1 and TRBJ1-3, with D maybe TRBD1 (6 bases). TRBV23-1 is designated an ORF whose function remains uncertain. V shed 0 bases and J shed 8 bases, with 14 bases lying between them. The CDR3 has 15 residues.

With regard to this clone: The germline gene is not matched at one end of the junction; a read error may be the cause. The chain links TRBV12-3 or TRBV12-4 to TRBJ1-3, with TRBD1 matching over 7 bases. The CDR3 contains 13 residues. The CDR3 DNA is TGTGCCAGCAGTTTACTAGTGCGAGGGGGCGCAGGCTTT. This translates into CASSLLVRGGAGF.

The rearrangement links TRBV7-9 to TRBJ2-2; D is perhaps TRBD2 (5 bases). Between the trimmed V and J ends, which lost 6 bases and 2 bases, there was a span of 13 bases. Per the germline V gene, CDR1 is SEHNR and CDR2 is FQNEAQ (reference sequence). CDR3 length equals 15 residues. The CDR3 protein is CASRRVSANTGELFF. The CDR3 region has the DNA TGTGCCAGCAGACGGGTTAGCGCCAACACCGGGGAGCTGTTTTTT. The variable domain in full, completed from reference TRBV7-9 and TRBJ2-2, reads DTGVSQNPRHKITKRGQNVTFRCDPISEHNRLYWYRQTLGQGPEFLTYFQNEAQLEKSRLLSDRFSAERPKGSFSTLEIQRTEQGDSAMYLCASRRVSANTGELFFGEGSRLTVL.

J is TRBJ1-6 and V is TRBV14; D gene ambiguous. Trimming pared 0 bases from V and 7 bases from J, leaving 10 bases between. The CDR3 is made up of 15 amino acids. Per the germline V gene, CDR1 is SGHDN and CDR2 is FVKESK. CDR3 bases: TGTGCCAGCAGCCAAGATAGGGTTGGGAATTCACCCCTCCACTTT. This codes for CASSQDRVGNSPLHF.

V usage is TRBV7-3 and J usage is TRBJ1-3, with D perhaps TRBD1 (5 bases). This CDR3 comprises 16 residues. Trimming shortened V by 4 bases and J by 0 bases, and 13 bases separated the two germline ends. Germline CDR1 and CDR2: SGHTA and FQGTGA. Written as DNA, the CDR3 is TGTGCCAGCAGCTACCCGACAGTGTTCTCTGGAAACACCATATATTTT. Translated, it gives CASSYPTVFSGNTIYF.

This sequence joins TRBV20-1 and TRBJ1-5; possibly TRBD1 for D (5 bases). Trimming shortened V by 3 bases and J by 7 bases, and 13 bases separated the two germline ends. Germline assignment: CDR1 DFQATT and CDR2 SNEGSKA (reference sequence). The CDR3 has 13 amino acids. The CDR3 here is CSASPAGSQPQHF. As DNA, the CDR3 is TGCAGTGCTAGTCCGGCAGGGAGCCAGCCCCAGCATTTT.

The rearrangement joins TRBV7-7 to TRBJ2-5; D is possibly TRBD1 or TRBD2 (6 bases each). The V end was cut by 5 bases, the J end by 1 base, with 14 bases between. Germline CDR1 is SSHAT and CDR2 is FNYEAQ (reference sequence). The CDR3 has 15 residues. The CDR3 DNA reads TGTGCCAGCAGCCTACGTCCGGGGGCCCAAGAGACCCAGTACTTC. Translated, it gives CASSLRPGAQETQYF.

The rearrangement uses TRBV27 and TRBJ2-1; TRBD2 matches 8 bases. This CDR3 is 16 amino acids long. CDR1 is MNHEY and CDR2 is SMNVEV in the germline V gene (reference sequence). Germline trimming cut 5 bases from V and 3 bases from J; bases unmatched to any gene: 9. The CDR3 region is CASSTTSGFSYNEQFF. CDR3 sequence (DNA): TGTGCCAGCAGTACCACTAGCGGTTTTAGCTACAATGAGCAGTTCTTC.

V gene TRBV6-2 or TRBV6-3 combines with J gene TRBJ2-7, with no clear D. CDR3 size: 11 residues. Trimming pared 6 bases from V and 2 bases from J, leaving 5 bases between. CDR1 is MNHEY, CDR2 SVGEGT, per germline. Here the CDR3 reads CASSQTYEQYF. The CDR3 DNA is TGTGCCAGCAGCCAAACCTACGAGCAGTACTTC.

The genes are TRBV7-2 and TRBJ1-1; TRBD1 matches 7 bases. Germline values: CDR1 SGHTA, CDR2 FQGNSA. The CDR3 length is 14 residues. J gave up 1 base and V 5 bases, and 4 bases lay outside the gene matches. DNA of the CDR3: TGTGCCAGCAGCATACAGGGGAGGAACACTGAAGCTTTCTTT. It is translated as CASSIQGRNTEAFF.

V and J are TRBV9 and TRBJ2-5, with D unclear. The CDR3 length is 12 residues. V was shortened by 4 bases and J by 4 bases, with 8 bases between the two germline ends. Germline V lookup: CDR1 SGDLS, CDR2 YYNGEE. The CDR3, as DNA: TGTGCCAGCAGCTTTACGGGAGAGACCCAGTACTTC. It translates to CASSFTGETQYF.

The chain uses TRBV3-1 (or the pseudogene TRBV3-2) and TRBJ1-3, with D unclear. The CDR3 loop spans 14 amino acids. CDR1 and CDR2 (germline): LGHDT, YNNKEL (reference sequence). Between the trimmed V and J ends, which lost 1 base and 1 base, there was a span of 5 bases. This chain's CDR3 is CASSQGASGNTIYF. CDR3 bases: TGTGCCAGCAGCCAAGGGGCGTCTGGAAACACCATATATTTT.